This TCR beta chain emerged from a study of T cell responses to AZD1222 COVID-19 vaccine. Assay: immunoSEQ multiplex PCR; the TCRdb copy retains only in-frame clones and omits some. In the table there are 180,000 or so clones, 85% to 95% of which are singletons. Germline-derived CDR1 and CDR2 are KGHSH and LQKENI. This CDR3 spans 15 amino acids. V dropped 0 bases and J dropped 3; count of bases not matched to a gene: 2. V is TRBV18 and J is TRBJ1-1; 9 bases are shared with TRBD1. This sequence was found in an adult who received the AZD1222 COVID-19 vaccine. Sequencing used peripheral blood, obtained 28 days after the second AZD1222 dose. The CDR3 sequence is CASSPPGQGDTEAFF. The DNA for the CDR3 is TGTGCCAGCTCACCACCGGGACAGGGAGACACTGAAGCTTTCTTT.